The rows below give T cell receptor beta chains drawn from one sample of a study of shared T cell receptors in the human thymus. The method was immunoSEQ multiplex PCR; TCRdb's version includes in-frame clones alone and lacks a portion of them. The table records 500,000 to 750,000 clones, more than 75% of them present only once. Separately, the same data were catalogued under a study of human thymus T cells.

Material for sequencing was thymocytes. Source of these receptors: a boy younger than two with a congenital heart defect. The CDR3 runs from the conserved cysteine through the conserved F or W. Fields, in order: D gene, V gene, J gene, clone size, CDR3 protein, CDR3 DNA. D genes are given only for firm matches. A clone size is listed for some rows: how often the clone was seen (once, few, many), or a class if it is expanded.

d_call: TRBD2
v_call: TRBV27
j_call: TRBJ2-3
clone_size: NA
cdr3_aa: CASSSSTSGRAPGTDTQYF
cdr3_nt: TGTGCCAGCAGTTCCTCGACTAGCGGGAGGGCGCCGGGCACAGATACGCAGTATTTT

d_call: TRBD1
v_call: TRBV2
j_call: TRBJ2-7
clone_size: once
cdr3_aa: CAGGQGGYEQYF
cdr3_nt: TGTGCCGGGGGACAGGGGGGCTACGAGCAGTACTTC

d_call: TRBD1
v_call: TRBV2
j_call: TRBJ1-2
clone_size: NA
cdr3_aa: CASSSVRTGDGYTF
cdr3_nt: TGTGCCAGCTCAAGCGTTCGGACAGGAGATGGCTACACCTTC

d_call: NA
v_call: TRBV5-8
j_call: TRBJ2-7
clone_size: NA
cdr3_aa: CASSPRPGADEQYF
cdr3_nt: TGTGCCAGCAGCCCCCGCCCTGGGGCCGACGAGCAGTACTTC

d_call: TRBD2
v_call: TRBV6-1
j_call: TRBJ2-1
clone_size: NA
cdr3_aa: CASSAPSGLAAYNEQFF
cdr3_nt: TGTGCCAGCAGTGCCCCCTCGGGACTAGCAGCATACAATGAGCAGTTCTTC

d_call: NA
v_call: TRBV5-6
j_call: TRBJ2-1
clone_size: NA
cdr3_aa: CASDSGLTLDEQFF
cdr3_nt: TGTGCCAGCGACTCGGGACTCACCTTGGATGAGCAGTTCTTC

d_call: TRBD2
v_call: TRBV7-9
j_call: TRBJ2-3
clone_size: NA
cdr3_aa: CASSSTSGSGDTQYF
cdr3_nt: TGTGCCAGCAGCTCGACTAGCGGGAGCGGAGATACGCAGTATTTT

d_call: TRBD2
v_call: TRBV9
j_call: TRBJ2-3
clone_size: NA
cdr3_aa: CASSTGTSGDTQYF
cdr3_nt: TGTGCCAGCAGCACCGGGACTAGCGGAGATACGCAGTATTTT

d_call: NA
v_call: TRBV7-2
j_call: TRBJ1-2
clone_size: NA
cdr3_aa: CASSLSDTYYGYTF
cdr3_nt: TGTGCCAGCAGCTTATCGGACACCTACTATGGCTACACCTTC

d_call: NA
v_call: TRBV27
j_call: TRBJ2-7
clone_size: NA
cdr3_aa: CASSPPPASRTFYEQYF
cdr3_nt: TGTGCCAGCAGTCCCCCTCCCGCTAGCCGAACATTCTACGAGCAGTACTTC

d_call: TRBD2
v_call: TRBV27
j_call: TRBJ2-3
clone_size: NA
cdr3_aa: CASSLAGGTPDTQYF
cdr3_nt: TGTGCCAGCAGTTTGGCGGGAGGCACCCCAGATACGCAGTATTTT

d_call: TRBD1
v_call: TRBV5-1
j_call: TRBJ2-1
clone_size: NA
cdr3_aa: CASSWSRDRGYNEQFF
cdr3_nt: TGCGCCAGCAGCTGGAGCCGGGACAGGGGCTACAATGAGCAGTTCTTC

d_call: NA
v_call: TRBV29-1
j_call: TRBJ2-3
clone_size: NA
cdr3_aa: CSVLWGRTDTQYF
cdr3_nt: TGCAGCGTTCTCTGGGGCCGCACAGATACGCAGTATTTT

d_call: TRBD1
v_call: TRBV9
j_call: TRBJ2-1
clone_size: NA
cdr3_aa: CASSAGTGKGANEQFF
cdr3_nt: TGTGCCAGCAGCGCCGGGACAGGGAAGGGGGCTAATGAGCAGTTCTTC

d_call: NA
v_call: TRBV10-1
j_call: TRBJ2-3
clone_size: NA
cdr3_aa: CASSQEKRRTDTQYF
cdr3_nt: TGCGCCAGCAGTCAAGAGAAGCGACGCACAGATACGCAGTATTTT

d_call: NA
v_call: TRBV4-1
j_call: TRBJ2-5
clone_size: NA
cdr3_aa: CASSSGMRETQYF
cdr3_nt: TGCGCCAGCAGCTCCGGGATGAGAGAGACCCAGTACTTC

d_call: TRBD1
v_call: TRBV10-2
j_call: TRBJ2-7
clone_size: NA
cdr3_aa: CASRADRGGYEQYF
cdr3_nt: TGCGCCAGTAGAGCCGACAGGGGAGGCTACGAGCAGTACTTC

d_call: TRBD1
v_call: TRBV15
j_call: TRBJ2-5
clone_size: once
cdr3_aa: CATSVRLGQGKETQYF
cdr3_nt: TGTGCCACCAGCGTACGACTGGGACAGGGGAAAGAGACCCAGTACTTC

d_call: NA
v_call: TRBV7-3
j_call: TRBJ2-3
clone_size: NA
cdr3_aa: CASTESGYNHTDTQYF
cdr3_nt: TGTGCCAGCACCGAATCAGGGTACAATCACACAGATACGCAGTATTTT

d_call: NA
v_call: TRBV14
j_call: TRBJ2-2
clone_size: NA
cdr3_aa: CASSQDGGFNTGELFF
cdr3_nt: TGTGCCAGCAGCCAAGATGGGGGCTTCAACACCGGGGAGCTGTTTTTT

d_call: TRBD2
v_call: TRBV15
j_call: TRBJ2-7
clone_size: NA
cdr3_aa: CATSRDPASGSYEQYF
cdr3_nt: TGTGCCACCAGCAGAGATCCGGCTAGCGGGTCCTACGAGCAGTACTTC

d_call: TRBD2
v_call: TRBV6-5
j_call: TRBJ2-7
clone_size: NA
cdr3_aa: CASRAGARFVEQYF
cdr3_nt: TGTGCCAGTCGTGCGGGAGCTCGATTTGTTGAGCAGTACTTC

d_call: TRBD1
v_call: TRBV2
j_call: TRBJ2-3
clone_size: NA
cdr3_aa: CASSVGTGADTQYF
cdr3_nt: TGTGCCAGCAGTGTGGGAACAGGGGCAGATACGCAGTATTTT

d_call: TRBD1
v_call: TRBV13
j_call: TRBJ2-5
clone_size: few
cdr3_aa: CASSPDRDQETQYF
cdr3_nt: TGTGCCAGCAGCCCGGACAGGGACCAAGAGACCCAGTACTTC

d_call: TRBD2
v_call: TRBV7-2
j_call: TRBJ2-7
clone_size: once
cdr3_aa: CASSPRLAGGLYEQYF
cdr3_nt: TGTGCCAGCAGCCCCAGACTAGCGGGAGGGCTTTACGAGCAGTACTTC

d_call: NA
v_call: TRBV6-5
j_call: TRBJ2-1
clone_size: NA
cdr3_aa: CASSYSNRAPDNEQFF
cdr3_nt: TGTGCCAGCAGTTACTCGAACAGGGCTCCGGACAATGAGCAGTTCTTC

d_call: TRBD1
v_call: TRBV25-1
j_call: TRBJ1-5
clone_size: NA
cdr3_aa: CASSEGTERNQPQHF
cdr3_nt: TGTGCCAGCAGTGAGGGGACAGAGAGGAATCAGCCCCAGCATTTT

d_call: TRBD2
v_call: TRBV7-6
j_call: TRBJ2-1
clone_size: once
cdr3_aa: CASSHPLSGSSYNEQFF
cdr3_nt: TGTGCCAGCAGCCATCCCTTGAGCGGGAGCTCCTACAATGAGCAGTTCTTC

d_call: TRBD2
v_call: TRBV11-2
j_call: TRBJ2-3
clone_size: NA
cdr3_aa: CASSPEPLAGGGTDTQYF
cdr3_nt: TGTGCCAGCAGTCCAGAGCCCCTAGCGGGAGGTGGTACAGATACGCAGTATTTT

d_call: NA
v_call: TRBV7-2
j_call: TRBJ2-2
clone_size: NA
cdr3_aa: CASSQHPQRRGGELFF
cdr3_nt: TGTGCCAGCAGCCAACACCCCCAACGGAGGGGCGGGGAGCTGTTTTTT

d_call: NA
v_call: TRBV6-5
j_call: TRBJ2-7
clone_size: once
cdr3_aa: CASSYWGTQRHYEQYF
cdr3_nt: TGTGCCAGCAGTTACTGGGGGACACAACGCCACTACGAGCAGTACTTC

d_call: TRBD2
v_call: TRBV7-8
j_call: TRBJ2-7
clone_size: NA
cdr3_aa: CASGVGLAGHEQYF
cdr3_nt: TGTGCCAGCGGGGTGGGACTAGCGGGCCACGAGCAGTACTTC

d_call: TRBD2
v_call: TRBV15
j_call: TRBJ2-7
clone_size: NA
cdr3_aa: CATSSRVPISGSRYEQYF
cdr3_nt: TGTGCCACCAGCAGTCGAGTGCCCATTAGCGGGAGTAGGTACGAGCAGTACTTC

d_call: TRBD1
v_call: TRBV30
j_call: TRBJ1-4
clone_size: once
cdr3_aa: CAWRAPGQPNEKLFF
cdr3_nt: TGTGCCTGGAGGGCCCCGGGACAGCCAAATGAAAAACTGTTTTTT

d_call: TRBD1
v_call: TRBV30
j_call: TRBJ2-1
clone_size: few
cdr3_aa: CAWSVQGAWIYNEQFF
cdr3_nt: TGTGCCTGGAGTGTACAGGGGGCTTGGATATACAATGAGCAGTTCTTC

d_call: TRBD1
v_call: TRBV7-8
j_call: TRBJ2-7
clone_size: NA
cdr3_aa: CASSTLHRGTDEQYF
cdr3_nt: TGTGCCAGCAGCACCCTACACAGGGGGACGGACGAGCAGTACTTC

d_call: NA
v_call: TRBV19
j_call: TRBJ2-2
clone_size: NA
cdr3_aa: CASSSRDLLTGELFF
cdr3_nt: TGTGCCAGTAGTTCCCGGGACTTGCTCACCGGGGAGCTGTTTTTT

d_call: TRBD2
v_call: TRBV4-2
j_call: TRBJ2-1
clone_size: NA
cdr3_aa: CASSRTSGRAGEQFF
cdr3_nt: TGTGCCAGCAGCCGAACTAGCGGGAGGGCCGGAGAGCAGTTCTTC

d_call: TRBD2
v_call: TRBV7-2
j_call: TRBJ2-1
clone_size: NA
cdr3_aa: CASSLARTSGRFPHYNEQFF
cdr3_nt: TGTGCCAGCAGCTTAGCAAGGACTAGCGGGAGGTTCCCTCACTACAATGAGCAGTTCTTC

d_call: NA
v_call: TRBV6-4
j_call: TRBJ1-4
clone_size: NA
cdr3_aa: CASSDSMGKEEKLFF
cdr3_nt: TGTGCCAGCAGTGACTCGATGGGCAAGGAAGAAAAACTGTTTTTT

d_call: NA
v_call: TRBV21-1
j_call: TRBJ2-7
clone_size: NA
cdr3_aa: CASSKILGAGPTYEQYF
cdr3_nt: TGTGCCAGCAGCAAAATCCTGGGAGCGGGACCAACCTACGAGCAGTACTTC

d_call: NA
v_call: TRBV21-1
j_call: TRBJ2-1
clone_size: few
cdr3_aa: CASRSLVGAGGYNEQFF
cdr3_nt: TGTGCCAGCAGATCTCTAGTTGGTGCGGGAGGCTACAATGAGCAGTTCTTC

d_call: NA
v_call: TRBV15
j_call: TRBJ2-7
clone_size: NA
cdr3_aa: CATSWSGAPYEQYF
cdr3_nt: TGTGCCACCAGCTGGAGCGGCGCTCCCTACGAGCAGTACTTC

d_call: TRBD2
v_call: TRBV2
j_call: TRBJ2-2
clone_size: NA
cdr3_aa: CASSLSGKLNTGELFF
cdr3_nt: TGTGCCAGCAGCCTTAGCGGGAAGCTGAACACCGGGGAGCTGTTTTTT

d_call: TRBD2
v_call: TRBV4-2
j_call: TRBJ2-7
clone_size: NA
cdr3_aa: CASSQPGTSGRGSYEQYF
cdr3_nt: TGTGCCAGCAGCCAGCCCGGGACTAGCGGGAGGGGCTCCTACGAGCAGTACTTC

d_call: TRBD1
v_call: TRBV28
j_call: TRBJ2-7
clone_size: NA
cdr3_aa: CASRQRQGSSYEQYF
cdr3_nt: TGTGCCAGCAGACAGAGACAGGGGAGCTCCTACGAGCAGTACTTC

d_call: TRBD2
v_call: TRBV4-2
j_call: TRBJ2-7
clone_size: NA
cdr3_aa: CASSQDPYLGTSGRAYRDEQYF
cdr3_nt: TGTGCCAGCAGCCAAGATCCTTATCTCGGGACTAGCGGGAGGGCCTATAGGGACGAGCAGTACTTC

d_call: TRBD1
v_call: TRBV25-1
j_call: TRBJ1-1
clone_size: NA
cdr3_aa: CASSARGRTEAFF
cdr3_nt: TGTGCCAGCAGTGCCAGGGGGAGGACTGAAGCTTTCTTT

d_call: TRBD1
v_call: TRBV9
j_call: TRBJ1-1
clone_size: few
cdr3_aa: CASSGGQGKIEGTEAFF
cdr3_nt: TGTGCCAGCAGCGGCGGACAGGGGAAGATTGAGGGCACTGAAGCTTTCTTT

d_call: NA
v_call: TRBV30
j_call: TRBJ1-5
clone_size: NA
cdr3_aa: CAWDRDQPQHF
cdr3_nt: TGTGCCTGGGACCGGGATCAGCCCCAGCATTTT

d_call: TRBD1
v_call: TRBV7-9
j_call: TRBJ1-2
clone_size: NA
cdr3_aa: CASSWDRGQTNYGYTF
cdr3_nt: TGTGCCAGCAGCTGGGACAGGGGACAGACTAACTATGGCTACACCTTC

d_call: TRBD2
v_call: TRBV5-6
j_call: TRBJ2-5
clone_size: NA
cdr3_aa: CASSQSGSYATQYF
cdr3_nt: TGTGCCAGCAGCCAGAGCGGGAGTTACGCGACCCAGTACTTC

d_call: TRBD2
v_call: TRBV7-9
j_call: TRBJ2-5
clone_size: NA
cdr3_aa: CASSLEGLVFIGETQYF
cdr3_nt: TGTGCCAGCAGCTTAGAGGGACTAGTTTTTATCGGTGAGACCCAGTACTTC

d_call: NA
v_call: TRBV5-6
j_call: TRBJ2-4
clone_size: few
cdr3_aa: CASSLGQKNIQYF
cdr3_nt: TGTGCCAGCAGCTTGGGACAGAAAAACATTCAGTACTTC

d_call: TRBD1
v_call: TRBV5-8
j_call: TRBJ1-5
clone_size: NA
cdr3_aa: CASSPGQGNWDQPQHF
cdr3_nt: TGTGCCAGCAGTCCGGGACAGGGAAATTGGGATCAGCCCCAGCATTTT

d_call: TRBD2
v_call: TRBV4-3
j_call: TRBJ2-1
clone_size: once
cdr3_aa: CASSQEAGGKDEQFF
cdr3_nt: TGCGCCAGCAGCCAAGAAGCGGGAGGCAAGGATGAGCAGTTCTTC

d_call: NA
v_call: TRBV7-9
j_call: TRBJ1-1
clone_size: NA
cdr3_aa: CASSSGPTLKAFF
cdr3_nt: TGTGCCAGCAGCTCAGGGCCAACACTCAAGGCTTTCTTT